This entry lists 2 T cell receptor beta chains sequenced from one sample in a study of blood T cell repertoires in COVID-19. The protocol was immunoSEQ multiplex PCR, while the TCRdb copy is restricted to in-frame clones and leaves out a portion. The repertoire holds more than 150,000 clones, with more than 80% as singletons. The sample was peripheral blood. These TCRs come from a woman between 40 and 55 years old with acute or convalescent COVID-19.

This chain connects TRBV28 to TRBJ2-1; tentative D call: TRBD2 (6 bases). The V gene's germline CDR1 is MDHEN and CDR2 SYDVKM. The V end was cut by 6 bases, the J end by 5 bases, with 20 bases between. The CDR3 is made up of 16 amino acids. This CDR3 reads CASSPPGSGRNNEQFF. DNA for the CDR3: TGTGCCAGCAGCCCTCCGGGGAGCGGGCGAAACAATGAGCAGTTCTTC.

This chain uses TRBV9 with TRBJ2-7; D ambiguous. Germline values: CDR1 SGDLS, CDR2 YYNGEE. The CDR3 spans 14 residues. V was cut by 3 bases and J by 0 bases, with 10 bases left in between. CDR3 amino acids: CASSDQLGSYEQYF. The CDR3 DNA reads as TGTGCCAGCAGCGACCAGCTAGGCTCCTACGAGCAGTACTTC.